This TCR beta chain came from a study of CD8+ T cells in alopecia areata. Study-wide points: Between patients, shared TCR sequences were less clear than in mice. This was possibly due in part to HLA diversity in the patient population. Scalp clonality dropped significantly under tofacitinib, as did expanded CD8+ top-100 clones.

Extracted RNA was reverse transcribed, and the resulting cDNA served as sequencing template. Repertoires were generated with immunoSEQ multiplex PCR, while TCRdb's copy carries only in-frame clones and drops some. This repertoire shows 250,000 to 350,000 clones, 60% found once; its top ten account for around 0.84%. Treatment defined: oral pan-JAK inhibitor, 5-10 mg twice daily. Sorted populations comprised CD4+ and CD8+ T cells obtained from PBMCs. As to this clone: Antigen unknown.

V shed 2 bases, J shed 5 bases, and the junction held 4 bases outside the gene matches. The germline CDR1 and CDR2 sequences are MNHNY and SVGAGI (reference sequence). The CDR3 runs to 14 residues. The material was CD4+ T cells sorted from blood, obtained around week 54, from a patient treated with tofacitinib. The receptor was isolated from a human donor with alopecia areata. The chain links TRBV6-6 to TRBJ2-5, with 8 bases that match TRBD1. Here the CDR3 DNA reads TGTGCCAGCAGTTACCGACAGGGGCGGGAGACCCAGTACTTC. Protein: CASSYRQGRETQYF.